The 6 T cell receptor beta chains given below trace back to one sample, sequenced in a study of radiation and T cells in renal cell carcinoma. TCRdb keeps only in-frame clones here, not all; method: immunoSEQ multiplex PCR. The sample has 150,000 to 160,000 clones, around 90% seen once. The time point is: blood 2 weeks post-SBRT. Described treatment: 15 Gy SBRT to primary tumor, nephrectomy 4 weeks later. The sample in question was blood, obtained from a patient whose treatment included radiotherapy and nephrectomy. The receptors originated from a woman aged 45-60 years with renal cell carcinoma.

CDR3 sequence: CASSRGTENSYEQYF. The DNA for the CDR3 is TGTGCCAGCAGCCGAGGGACAGAGAACTCCTACGAGCAGTACTTC. The J gene is TRBJ2-7, the V gene TRBV6-5, with 7 bases fitting TRBD1. The CDR3 loop spans 15 amino acids. Germline values: CDR1 MNHEY, CDR2 SVGAGI. V shed 6 bases and J 0 bases; nucleotides not matched to a gene: 8.

This clone came up many times. This chain uses TRBV5-1 with TRBJ2-1, with D tentatively TRBD2 (5 bases). The CDR3 is 14 amino acids. In germline, CDR1 is SGHRS, CDR2 YFSETQ. V was clipped by 0 bases and J by 7 bases, with 11 bases between them. As DNA, the CDR3 is TGCGCCAGCAGCTTGGCGAGCTTAGCGAATGAGCAGTTCTTC. Translated: CASSLASLANEQFF.

The rearrangement uses TRBV7-3 and TRBJ2-3, with D unresolved. The V gene's germline CDR1 is SGHTA and CDR2 FQGTGA. The ends were cut back, 4 bases at V and 0 bases at J, with 2 bases in the middle. The CDR3 length is 12 residues. DNA for the CDR3: TGTGCCAGCAGCTATAGCACAGATACGCAGTATTTT. This gives the protein CASSYSTDTQYF. Looking up the rest from reference TRBV7-3 and TRBJ2-3 gives the full variable domain: GAGVSQTPSNKVTEKGKYVELRCDPISGHTALYWYRQSLGQGPEFLIYFQGTGAADDSGLPNDRFFAVRPEGSVSTLKIQRTERGDSAVYLCASSYSTDTQYFGPGTRLTVL.

This chain connects TRBV5-5 to TRBJ1-6, with 12 bases lining up with TRBD1. V was pared by 6 bases and J by 3 bases, with 7 bases of the junction left unmatched. CDR1 and CDR2 (germline): SGHKS, YYEKEE (reference sequence). The CDR3 has 17 amino acids. CDR3 sequence reads: CASTAGQGAIYNSPLHF. The CDR3 nucleotides are TGTGCCAGCACCGCGGGACAGGGGGCGATCTATAATTCACCCCTCCACTTT.

The chain links TRBV7-9 to TRBJ2-3, with 9 positions matching TRBD2. Germline lookup yields CDR1 SEHNR and CDR2 FQNEAQ (reference sequence). This CDR3 contains 13 residues. Trimming took 5 bases from V and 14 from J; bases not matched to a gene: 11. CDR3 sequence (DNA): TGTGCCAGCAGCCCAGATTCGGCGGGGGGGTCGTATTTT. Translating gives CASSPDSAGGSYF. The variable domain in full, with the rest retrieved from reference TRBV7-9 and TRBJ2-3, is DTGVSQNPRHKITKRGQNVTFRCDPISEHNRLYWYRQTLGQGPEFLTYFQNEAQLEKSRLLSDRFSAERPKGSFSTLEIQRTEQGDSAMYLCASSPDSAGGSYFGPGTRLTVL.

In this sample, this clone turned up once. This chain joins TRBV7-2 and TRBJ2-2; the D is unclear. The germline CDR1 and CDR2 sequences are SGHTA and FQGNSA. V lost 11 bases to trimming and J lost 2 bases, with 12 bases between them. CDR3 length equals 13 residues. The CDR3 region has the DNA TGTGCCGCCAGCTGGAGTAACACCGGGGAGCTGTTTTTT. Protein sequence: CAASWSNTGELFF.